What follows are 31 T cell receptor beta chains derived from one specimen sequenced in a study of blood T cell repertoires in COVID-19. Sequencing used immunoSEQ multiplex PCR; TCRdb keeps in-frame clones, though not all of them. The top ten hold 3.5% to 4% of the sample, which has about 230,000 clones, 85% to 90% seen once. Material: PBMCs or T cells enriched from blood (not recorded which). The receptors here all came from a woman in her 30s with acute COVID-19.

The CDR3 DNA sequence: TGCAGCGTTGAAACTGGTCTAGCAGCCTACGAGCAGTACTTC. This translates into CSVETGLAAYEQYF. The chain is built from TRBV29-1 and TRBJ2-7; weak D call: TRBD2 (5 bases). V was pared by 2 bases and J by 2 bases, with 13 bases between. CDR1 SQVTM and CDR2 ANQGSEA come from the germline V gene. The CDR3 loop spans 14 amino acids.

The V and J genes are TRBV7-9 and TRBJ2-1; TRBD1 matches at 8 bases. V lost 5 bases and J lost 1; bases outside the gene matches: 4. CDR3 size: 15 residues. The germline V gene encodes CDR1 SEHNR and CDR2 FQNEAQ (reference sequence). CDR3 DNA: TGTGCCAGCAGCCTCCGACAGGGGTCCTACAATGAGCAGTTCTTC. Translation: CASSLRQGSYNEQFF.

This clone was recorded only once. The rearrangement joins TRBV10-3 to TRBJ1-6, with a possible D match to TRBD1 (5 bases). Trimming removed 8 bases from V and 7 bases from J, with 9 bases in between. CDR3 size: 12 residues. Per germline, CDR1 ENHRY and CDR2 SYGVKD. The CDR3 loop is CAIGGENSPLHF. The CDR3 DNA sequence: TGTGCCATCGGGGGGGAAAATTCACCCCTCCACTTT.

The genes are TRBV11-2 and TRBJ1-4, with D unclear. The CDR3 spans 14 residues. Germline V CDR1 and CDR2: SGHAT, FQNNGV. V was clipped by 2 bases and J by 8 bases, with 12 bases between them. As DNA, the CDR3 is TGTGCCAGCAGCTTAACTGTTGATCGGGAAAAACTGTTTTTT. Encoded protein: CASSLTVDREKLFF.

The chain carries TRBV28 and TRBJ1-1; the D gene is possibly TRBD1 (5 bases). Germline V gene data show CDR1 as MDHEN and CDR2 as SYDVKM. V gave up 3 bases and J gave up 4 bases, with 15 bases separating them. The CDR3 loop spans 15 amino acids. The chain's CDR3 is CASSLPTFDSTEAFF. The CDR3 bases are TGTGCCAGCAGTTTGCCGACGTTCGACAGCACTGAAGCTTTCTTT.

The rearrangement links TRBV4-1 to TRBJ1-1; TRBD1 is a possible D gene (5 bases). Trimming removed 0 bases from V and 5 bases from J, with 16 bases in between. Looked up from germline, CDR1 is MGHRA and CDR2 is YSYEKL. The CDR3 has 16 residues. The CDR3 sequence is CASSQEPPGRGTEAFF. The CDR3 coding sequence is TGCGCCAGCAGCCAAGAGCCACCGGGACGGGGGACTGAAGCTTTCTTT.

This sequence joins TRBV5-6 and TRBJ2-7, with TRBD2 as a possible D gene (5 bases). The V gene lost 4 bases and the J gene lost 3 bases, with 8 bases spanning the gap. Germline V gives CDR1 SGHDT, CDR2 YYEEEE. This CDR3 contains 12 residues. CDR3 in amino acids: CASSGTSYEQYF. CDR3 nucleotides: TGTGCCAGCAGCGGTACTAGCTACGAGCAGTACTTC.

The chain combines TRBV5-1 with TRBJ2-4; possibly TRBD1 for D (5 bases). There are 16 residues in the CDR3. V lost 2 bases to trimming and J lost 6 bases, with 18 bases between them. Per germline, CDR1 SGHRS and CDR2 YFSETQ. The CDR3 is CASSFGPSGPPNIQYF. The CDR3 nucleotides are TGCGCCAGCAGCTTCGGGCCCTCAGGGCCCCCAAACATTCAGTACTTC.

V is TRBV4-1 and J is TRBJ2-6; D is perhaps TRBD2 (6 bases). CDR1 is MGHRA and CDR2 is YSYEKL in the germline V gene. CDR3 length equals 17 residues. V was pared by 7 bases and J by 0 bases, with 16 bases between. The CDR3 sequence is CASNPTGTFSGANVLTF. CDR3 nucleotides: TGCGCCAGCAACCCCACGGGGACTTTCTCTGGGGCCAACGTCCTGACTTTC.

The chain has TRBV4-2 and TRBJ1-4, with D maybe TRBD1 (6 bases). From germline, CDR1 is LGHNA and CDR2 YNFKEQ. The CDR3 is made up of 14 amino acids. V lost 1 base, J lost 8 bases, and 11 bases lay in between. The CDR3 loop is CASSQGLRGEKLFF. In DNA form, the CDR3 reads TGTGCCAGCAGCCAAGGTCTTAGGGGGGAAAAACTGTTTTTT.

The CDR3 reads CASSTVADYTDTQYF. CDR3 in DNA: TGCGCCAGCAGTACGGTAGCGGATTACACAGATACGCAGTATTTT. V and J are TRBV5-1 and TRBJ2-3, with TRBD2 as a possible D gene (6 bases). V was clipped by 5 bases and J by 2 bases, with 15 bases between them. Germline V gene lookup returns CDR1 SGHRS and CDR2 YFSETQ. The CDR3 covers 15 residues.

The chain is built from TRBV28 and TRBJ1-5; the D gene is possibly TRBD1 (5 bases). The length of the CDR3 is 14 residues. V was clipped by 7 bases and J by 8 bases, with 18 bases between them. Germline loops: CDR1 MDHEN, CDR2 SYDVKM. The CDR3 DNA is TGTGCCAGCACTTTGATCCAGGGCGGAGAGCCCCAGCATTTT. Translated: CASTLIQGGEPQHF.

The J gene is TRBJ1-2, the V gene TRBV4-1; a possible D gene is TRBD1 (6 bases). Germline V lookup: CDR1 MGHRA, CDR2 YSYEKL. This CDR3 has 13 residues. V gave up 4 bases and J gave up 5 bases, with 11 bases separating them. Written as DNA, the CDR3 is TGCGCCAGCAGCCTTGGACAGCGATATGGCTACACCTTC. It is translated as CASSLGQRYGYTF.

V usage is TRBV5-1 and J usage is TRBJ1-1; 9 bases match TRBD1. The CDR3 is made up of 16 amino acids. V dropped 0 bases and J dropped 5; count of bases not matched to a gene: 8. The V gene's germline CDR1 is SGHRS and CDR2 YFSETQ. The CDR3, as DNA: TGCGCCAGCAGCTTGGGGGACAGGGATGTAGGGACTGAAGCTTTCTTT. This sequence encodes CASSLGDRDVGTEAFF.

About this clone: One end of the junction is discordant with germline, which a read error may explain. Here the CDR3 reads CASRGPSGDSSEQYF. The CDR3 DNA reads TGTGCCAGCAGGGGCCCTAGCGGGGACTCCTCCGAGCAGTACTTC. The gene calls are TRBV2 and TRBJ2-7; 9 nucleotides match TRBD2. Germline assignment: CDR1 SNHLY and CDR2 FYNNEI. The CDR3 contains 15 residues.

The DNA of the CDR3 is TGTGCCTGGAGTGTACGGCTAGGAGGAGGCTACGAGCAGTACTTC. This encodes CAWSVRLGGGYEQYF. The chain joins TRBV30 to TRBJ2-7; D possibly corresponds to TRBD2 (5 bases). There are 15 residues in the CDR3. The V gene's germline CDR1 is GTSNPN and CDR2 SVGIG (reference sequence). The V gene lost 0 bases and the J gene lost 3 bases, with 15 bases spanning the gap.

The genes are TRBV11-2 and TRBJ1-4, with a possible D match to TRBD1 (5 bases). From germline, CDR1 is SGHAT and CDR2 FQNNGV. With 6 bases removed from V and 5 bases from J, the gap between germline ends came to 16 bases. This CDR3 region has 15 residues. CDR3 residues: CASRPSRAGNEKLFF. Here the CDR3 DNA reads TGTGCCAGCAGACCCAGTAGAGCAGGGAATGAAAAACTGTTTTTT. Full variable domain (outside the CDR3, taken from reference TRBV11-2 and TRBJ1-4): EAGVAQSPRYKIIEKRQSVAFWCNPISGHATLYWYQQILGQGPKLLIQFQNNGVVDDSQLPKDRFSAERLKGVDSTLKIQPAKLEDSAVYLCASRPSRAGNEKLFFGSGTQLSVL.

The rearrangement uses TRBV5-1 and TRBJ2-3, with D maybe TRBD2 (6 bases). The CDR3 spans 17 residues. Germline CDR1 and CDR2: SGHRS and YFSETQ. Deletions cut 0 bases from V and 0 bases from J, with 14 bases between. The CDR3 here is CASSLVVGGGSTDTQYF. The CDR3 DNA is TGCGCCAGCAGCTTGGTCGTTGGGGGAGGAAGCACAGATACGCAGTATTTT.

V and J are TRBV7-2 and TRBJ1-3; 8 bases line up with TRBD1. Germline CDR1 and CDR2: SGHTA and FQGNSA. V lost 3 bases and J lost 4; bases outside the gene matches: 8. The CDR3 is made up of 16 amino acids. CDR3 amino acids: CASSFNAGGSGNTIYF. The CDR3 nucleotides are TGTGCCAGCAGCTTCAACGCAGGGGGCTCCGGAAACACCATATATTTT.

The chain links TRBV5-1 to TRBJ2-2; 11 positions agree with TRBD2. With 1 base clipped from V and 5 bases from J, the junction kept 1 base outside the gene matches. CDR1 is SGHRS, CDR2 YFSETQ, per germline. The CDR3 has 15 residues. This CDR3 is CASSLTSGGTGELFF. CDR3 DNA sequence: TGCGCCAGCAGCTTGACTAGCGGGGGTACCGGGGAGCTGTTTTTT.

In DNA form, the CDR3 reads TGCAGCGTCCCCTCCGGTGCGGCTAACTCCTACGAGCAGTACTTC. It encodes CSVPSGAANSYEQYF. This rearrangement joins TRBV29-1 to TRBJ2-7; no clear D. CDR3 length equals 15 residues. The V end was cut by 6 bases, the J end by 0 bases, with 18 bases between. The V gene's germline CDR1 is SQVTM and CDR2 ANQGSEA.

V usage is TRBV2 and J usage is TRBJ2-1, with 7 positions matching TRBD2. Trimming cost V 3 bases and J 10 bases; bases outside gene matches: 6. This CDR3 is built from 13 residues. Germline V gene data show CDR1 as SNHLY and CDR2 as FYNNEI. For the CDR3, the DNA is TGTGCCAGCAGTGACCGGGGTAGCGGGGAGCAGTTCTTC. Amino acids: CASSDRGSGEQFF. Full variable domain (rest looked up from reference TRBV2 and TRBJ2-1): EPEVTQTPSHQVTQMGQEVILRCVPISNHLYFYWYRQILGQKVEFLVSFYNNEISEKSEIFDDQFSVERPDGSNFTLKIRSTKLEDSAMYFCASSDRGSGEQFFGPGTRLTVL.

This chain links TRBV6-5 with TRBJ2-1; D is undetermined. The CDR3 is 13 residues long. Per germline, CDR1 MNHEY and CDR2 SVGAGI. V lost 5 bases and J 5 bases, leaving 10 bases between the germline ends. The CDR3 reads CASSTDTHNEQFF. The DNA for the CDR3 is TGTGCCAGCAGTACAGACACACACAATGAGCAGTTCTTC.

The chain links TRBV6-5 to TRBJ2-3, with TRBD2 matching over 10 bases. CDR3 size: 13 residues. J gave up 5 bases and V 6 bases, and 2 bases lay outside the gene matches. CDR1 and CDR2 (germline): MNHEY, SVGAGI. The CDR3 region has the DNA TGTGCCAGCAGGCTAGCGGGGGTAGATACGCAGTATTTT. Its protein is CASRLAGVDTQYF.

The DNA for the CDR3 is TGTGCCATCAGTGACGTCAGGGAGGGCAATCAGCCCCAGCATTTT. This sequence encodes CAISDVREGNQPQHF. The V gene is TRBV10-3, the J gene TRBJ1-5; a weak D match, TRBD1 (5 bases). The length of the CDR3 is 15 residues. Between the trimmed V and J ends, which lost 3 bases and 2 bases, there was a span of 11 bases. In germline, CDR1 is ENHRY, CDR2 SYGVKD.

The V call is TRBV3-1 (or the pseudogene TRBV3-2), the J call TRBJ1-6, with D perhaps TRBD1 (5 bases). V lost 4 bases and J 10 bases, leaving 17 bases between the germline ends. The germline V gene encodes CDR1 LGHDT and CDR2 YNNKEL (reference sequence). The CDR3 runs to 15 residues. The CDR3 DNA sequence: TGTGCCAGCAGCCCACGACAGTTAGGGTCATCACCCCTCCACTTT. Protein: CASSPRQLGSSPLHF.

The chain combines TRBV2 with TRBJ2-7, with 9 bases matching TRBD1. Germline CDR1 reads SNHLY; CDR2 reads FYNNEI. This CDR3 is built from 13 residues. Trimming at V came to 10 bases and at J to 5 bases, leaving 9 bases not matched to a gene. CDR3 DNA sequence: TGTGCCACCGCCTCGGGACAGGGTAACGAGCAGTACTTC. It specifies CATASGQGNEQYF. Complete variable domain (other parts from reference TRBV2 and TRBJ2-7): EPEVTQTPSHQVTQMGQEVILRCVPISNHLYFYWYRQILGQKVEFLVSFYNNEISEKSEIFDDQFSVERPDGSNFTLKIRSTKLEDSAMYFCATASGQGNEQYFGPGTRLTVT.

The rearrangement links TRBV2 to TRBJ2-1, with 10 nucleotides matching TRBD2. The CDR3 totals 15 residues. Germline loops: CDR1 SNHLY, CDR2 FYNNEI. Trimming cost V 6 bases and J 8 bases; bases outside gene matches: 10. CDR3 DNA sequence: TGTGCCAGCAGGGCACTAGCGGGGTGGCGTGATGAGCAGTTCTTC. Amino acids: CASRALAGWRDEQFF.

V gene TRBV27 combines with J gene TRBJ1-1, with a possible D match to TRBD1 (6 bases). CDR1 is MNHEY, CDR2 SMNVEV, per germline (reference sequence). The CDR3 is 14 residues long. Deletions cut 2 bases from V and 3 bases from J, with 10 bases between. The CDR3 loop reads CASSLVDRYTEAFF. The CDR3 DNA sequence: TGTGCCAGCAGTTTAGTGGACAGATACACTGAAGCTTTCTTT.

The genes are TRBV19 and TRBJ1-5; D remains unclear. Germline CDR1 and CDR2: LNHDA and SQIVND (reference sequence). The CDR3 runs 15 residues. V lost 0 bases, J lost 3 bases, and 9 bases lay in between. CDR3 region: CASSIDQVPNQPQHF. In DNA, the CDR3 is TGTGCCAGTAGTATAGATCAGGTCCCCAATCAGCCCCAGCATTTT.

This rearrangement joins TRBV5-6 to TRBJ1-5; D not resolved. The CDR3 runs to 14 residues. Germline V gives CDR1 SGHDT, CDR2 YYEEEE. The ends were cut back, 4 bases at V and 0 bases at J, with 8 bases in the middle. The CDR3: CASSGFDSNQPQHF. The CDR3 DNA is TGTGCCAGCAGCGGCTTCGATAGCAATCAGCCCCAGCATTTT. The variable domain in full, with the rest retrieved from reference TRBV5-6 and TRBJ1-5, is DAGVTQSPTHLIKTRGQQVTLRCSPKSGHDTVSWYQQALGQGPQFIFQYYEEEERQRGNFPDRFSGHQFPNYSSELNVNALLLGDSALYLCASSGFDSNQPQHFGDGTRLSIL.